Each of the 13 T cell receptor beta chains below was sequenced from the same sample in a study of blood T cell repertoires in COVID-19 (dated by TCRdb to 2020 to 2021). Receptors were amplified or captured by the immunoSEQ multiplex PCR assay. TCRdb took over this immuneACCESS table, retaining in-frame rearrangements with V and J assigned. Such tables are incomplete; in checked studies, under half of the missing clones stem from an unresolved V gene, and the remainder is unexplained. The sample table shows over 100,000 clones, and 85% to 90% are seen once. Less than 1.5% of the sample is in the top ten clones. The sample was peripheral blood. These receptor sequences come from a human donor in a cohort sampled during active COVID-19.

V usage is TRBV4-1 and J usage is TRBJ2-1; D perhaps matches TRBD2 (6 bases). This CDR3 comprises 13 residues. Looked up from germline, CDR1 is MGHRA and CDR2 is YSYEKL. The V end lost 0 bases, the J end lost 13 bases, and 13 bases lay between the germline ends. The chain's CDR3 is CASSQDKGLAQFF. The DNA for the CDR3 is TGCGCCAGCAGCCAAGATAAGGGACTTGCTCAGTTCTTC.

V gene TRBV9 combines with J gene TRBJ2-7, with a possible D match to TRBD2 (6 bases). Germline CDR1 reads SGDLS; CDR2 reads YYNGEE. The CDR3 sequence is 14 residues long. V gave up 0 bases and J gave up 5 bases, with 12 bases separating them. The CDR3 DNA reads TGTGCCAGCAGCGTAGCCCAGGGCGGGAACGAGCAGTACTTC. Translated: CASSVAQGGNEQYF.

This clone was seen more than once but under ten times. The V gene is TRBV14, the J gene TRBJ2-7; D is unresolved. The V end was cut by 4 bases, the J end by 1 base, with 5 bases between. This CDR3 is built from 12 residues. Looked up from germline, CDR1 is SGHDN and CDR2 is FVKESK. This CDR3 reads CASSPGSYEQYF. The CDR3 bases are TGTGCCAGCAGCCCCGGGTCCTACGAGCAGTACTTC.

The CDR3 loop is CASSQDSGTGGWNEQFF. Written as DNA, the CDR3 is TGCGCCAGCAGCCAAGATAGCGGGACAGGGGGGTGGAATGAGCAGTTCTTC. The V call is TRBV4-1, the J call TRBJ2-1, with 11 bases fitting TRBD1. V was clipped by 0 bases and J by 7 bases; unmatched bases: 8. Germline V gene sequence: CDR1 MGHRA, CDR2 YSYEKL. The CDR3 spans 17 residues.

This chain joins TRBV5-4 and TRBJ2-1; D not resolved. This CDR3 comprises 15 residues. Germline lookup yields CDR1 SGHNT and CDR2 YYREEE (reference sequence). The germline V and J ends were trimmed by 2 bases and 5 bases, with 14 bases remaining between them. CDR3 sequence: CASSFGQTRDNEQFF. The CDR3 DNA reads TGTGCCAGCAGCTTTGGGCAGACCCGAGACAATGAGCAGTTCTTC.

V is TRBV21-1 and J is TRBJ1-1; TRBD1 is the table's D call and was not checked against the DNA. TRBV21-1 is a listed pseudogene. The CDR3 extends over 15 amino acids. CDR3 residues: CASAGTGEVNTEAFF. CDR3 in DNA: TGTGCCAGCGCGGGAACAGGGGAAGTGAACACTGAAGCTTTCTTT.

The chain combines TRBV11-2 with TRBJ2-1; D may be TRBD2 (6 bases). The CDR3 runs 13 residues. In germline, CDR1 is SGHAT, CDR2 FQNNGV. V lost 1 base to trimming and J lost 9 bases, with 10 bases between them. This CDR3 is CASSLVTSFEQFF. The CDR3 nucleotides read TGTGCCAGCAGCTTAGTCACTAGCTTTGAGCAGTTCTTC. Using reference TRBV11-2 and TRBJ2-1 for the parts outside the CDR3, the full variable domain is EAGVAQSPRYKIIEKRQSVAFWCNPISGHATLYWYQQILGQGPKLLIQFQNNGVVDDSQLPKDRFSAERLKGVDSTLKIQPAKLEDSAVYLCASSLVTSFEQFFGPGTRLTVL.

The V gene is TRBV3-1 (or the pseudogene TRBV3-2), the J gene TRBJ2-2; 7 bases map to TRBD2. CDR1 and CDR2 (germline): LGHDT, YNNKEL (reference sequence). V lost 0 bases to trimming and J lost 6 bases; unmatched junction nucleotides: 7. This CDR3 has 16 amino acids. The CDR3 loop is CASSQDGGEGAGELFF. In DNA form, the CDR3 reads TGTGCCAGCAGCCAAGATGGTGGGGAGGGCGCCGGGGAGCTGTTTTTT.

The genes are TRBV7-2 and TRBJ2-1; the match to TRBD2 covers 11 bases. The CDR3 extends over 18 amino acids. V lost 5 bases and J lost 10; bases outside the gene matches: 19. CDR1 is SGHTA and CDR2 is FQGNSA in the germline V gene. In DNA, the CDR3 is TGTGCCAGCAGCCCCCTAACGGGTCTAGCGGGGGGCCGGGGGGAGCAGTTCTTC. This translates into CASSPLTGLAGGRGEQFF.

This clone was picked up one time. The gene calls are TRBV19 and TRBJ2-5; TRBD2 matches 7 bases. Germline V gene lookup returns CDR1 LNHDA and CDR2 SQIVND (reference sequence). This CDR3 is built from 15 residues. V dropped 2 bases and J dropped 5; count of bases not matched to a gene: 8. CDR3 loop: CASSILTSNRETQYF. The CDR3 coding sequence is TGTGCCAGTAGTATACTGACTAGCAACCGGGAGACCCAGTACTTC.

This clone was seen only a few times. The gene calls are TRBV7-8 and TRBJ1-5; D not resolved. From germline, CDR1 is SGHVS and CDR2 FQNEAQ. V lost 2 bases and J lost 5, with 13 bases in between. The CDR3 spans 15 residues. The CDR3 is CASSLSSPIHQPQHF. For the CDR3, the DNA is TGTGCCAGCAGCTTAAGTTCCCCTATTCATCAGCCCCAGCATTTT.

A word on this clone: The junction departs from germline at one end; a sequencing error may be responsible. This chain joins TRBV7-7 and TRBJ2-2, with D perhaps TRBD1 (6 bases). The length of the CDR3 is 18 residues. Looked up from germline, CDR1 is SSHAT and CDR2 is FNYEAQ (reference sequence). The CDR3 region is CASSSWTLGATSTGELFF. For the CDR3, the DNA is TGTGCTAGCAGCTCCTGGACCCTGGGGGCGACGAGCACCGGGGAGCTGTTTTTT.

The chain has TRBV7-9 and TRBJ2-1; tentative D call: TRBD2 (6 bases). The V and J ends lost 4 bases and 0 bases respectively, with 16 bases between them. Germline CDR1 SEHNR, CDR2 FQNEAQ (reference sequence). This CDR3 region has 17 residues. The CDR3 DNA is TGTGCCAGCAGCTCCCAACGACTAGTCAGCTCCTACAATGAGCAGTTCTTC. The encoded protein is CASSSQRLVSSYNEQFF.